A selection of T cell receptor beta chains follows, all from one sample in a study of T cells after posttransplantation cyclophosphamide. Repertoires were generated with immunoSEQ multiplex PCR, while TCRdb's copy carries only in-frame clones and drops some. Altogether about 40,000 clones were found in the sample, and no singletons occur. Specimen: PBMCs. The receptors stem from a woman between 45 and 60 years old in good health and a related stem cell transplant donor. Both conserved end residues are part of each CDR3. Fields, in order: V gene, J gene, clone size, D gene, CDR3 DNA, CDR3 protein. The D gene is left open where the match is weak. Rows may omit the clone size; those that give it use once, few, many or a size class.

TRBV5-4	TRBJ1-2	many	TRBD1	TGTGCCAGCAGCCTTATAGGACAGGGGTATGGCTACACCTTC	CASSLIGQGYGYTF
TRBV28	TRBJ1-1	many	.	TGTGCCAGCAGAGGCGGGGCGAACACTGAAGCTTTCTTT	CASRGGANTEAFF
TRBV14	TRBJ2-1	many	.	TGTGCCAGCAGCCAAGATTCGGTTGTGCAGTTCTTC	CASSQDSVVQFF
TRBV5-4	TRBJ2-5	many	.	TGTGCCAGCAGCTTGGGATCTTCAGCGGAAGAGACCCAGTACTTC	CASSLGSSAEETQYF
TRBV28	TRBJ2-7	many	.	TGTGCCAGCAGTTTTGCCAGGGGAAGTGTCCACGAGCAGTACTTC	CASSFARGSVHEQYF
TRBV14	TRBJ2-7	many	.	TGTGCCAGCAGCCAAGTCGGTCACTGGTTAGCCTACGAGCAGTACTTC	CASSQVGHWLAYEQYF
TRBV30	TRBJ2-7	many	TRBD1	TGTGCCTGGGGACAGGGGTACGAGCAGTACTTC	CAWGQGYEQYF
TRBV9	TRBJ2-1	many	.	TGTGCCAGCAGCCCTAGCAGCAGGGGAGCCCTCAACAATGAGCAGTTCTTC	CASSPSSRGALNNEQFF
TRBV10-3	TRBJ2-3	many	.	TGTGCCATCAGTGAGCTGAGCACCTTAGATACGCAGTATTTT	CAISELSTLDTQYF
TRBV19	TRBJ2-7	many	.	TGTGCCAGTAGTATTAATTACGAGCAGTACTTC	CASSINYEQYF
TRBV7-2	TRBJ1-2	many	TRBD1	TGTGCCAGCAGCTGGGACAGGACAAGCATCTATGGCTACACCTTC	CASSWDRTSIYGYTF
TRBV4-2	TRBJ1-1	many	TRBD1	TGTGCCAGCAGTATGGGACAGGGCTATACGGAAGCTTTCTTT	CASSMGQGYTEAFF
TRBV1	TRBJ1-1	many	.	TGCACCAGCAGCCAAGACGGGGTCCCGGCCGGGGAGACTGAAGCTTTCTTT	CTSSQDGVPAGETEAFF
TRBV7-9	TRBJ1-2	many	TRBD1	TGTGCCAGCTACAAAACAGGGGGCGGCGGTGGCTACACCTTC	CASYKTGGGGGYTF
TRBV27	TRBJ2-7	.	TRBD2	TGTGCCAGCAGTTTTGCGGGGGGTTACGAGCAGTACTTC	CASSFAGGYEQYF
TRBV5-1	TRBJ2-7	many	TRBD2	TGCGCCAGCAGCTTTAGCGGGGGTGGCGACGAGCAGTACTTC	CASSFSGGGDEQYF
TRBV30	TRBJ1-2	many	.	TGTGCCTGGAGTGGGGGCAGGGGTTATGGCTACACCTTC	CAWSGGRGYGYTF
TRBV5-5	TRBJ1-1	many	.	TGTGCCAGCAGCTTGGCGCGGGGATATGAAGCTTTCTTT	CASSLARGYEAFF
TRBV10-3	TRBJ2-1	many	.	TGTGCCATCGGGGGGGCGTTCAACAATGAGCAGTTCTTC	CAIGGAFNNEQFF
TRBV19	TRBJ2-7	many	TRBD1	TGTGCCAGTCATAGGAAGGGGACAGGGAGACCCTACGAGCAGTACTTC	CASHRKGTGRPYEQYF
TRBV7-6	TRBJ2-2	many	.	TGTGCCAGCAGCTCACGGAGGTGGGGTCTCGGGGAGCTGTTTTTT	CASSSRRWGLGELFF
TRBV28	TRBJ1-1	few	.	TGTGCCAGCAGTTTTTTATTAGGGGGAATAACTGAAGCTTTCTTT	CASSFLLGGITEAFF
TRBV11-1	TRBJ2-5	.	TRBD2	TGTGCCAGCAGCACTCCCCAACCGGGACTACTGGGGGAGACCCAGTACTTC	CASSTPQPGLLGETQYF
TRBV7-8	TRBJ2-1	many	.	TGTGCCAGCAGCCCCCGGGACATAGGATACAATGAGCAGTTCTTC	CASSPRDIGYNEQFF
TRBV6-1	TRBJ1-1	many	.	TGTGCCAGCACACAGCAGTCTACCATGAACACTGAAGCTTTCTTT	CASTQQSTMNTEAFF
TRBV28	TRBJ1-6	many	.	TGTGCCAGCAGTTCGCCACCCGGGAATTCACCCCTCCACTTT	CASSSPPGNSPLHF
TRBV6-6	TRBJ2-1	many	TRBD2	TGTGCCAGCAGTTACGGGCTAGCGGTCTACAATGAGCAGTTCTTC	CASSYGLAVYNEQFF
TRBV15	TRBJ1-1	many	TRBD1	TGTGTCACCAGCAGAGTGGGACAGGAAGCTTTCTTT	CVTSRVGQEAFF
TRBV27	TRBJ1-1	.	.	TGTGCCAGCAGTTACAGGGTAAACACTGAAGCTTTCTTT	CASSYRVNTEAFF